A single TCR beta chain is shown here with its context. Many counts were recorded for this clonotype. Its antigen is not yet known. The sample holds no much larger clone one base away, and base qualities are not on file. Ficoll-Paque density gradient centrifugation was the method used to isolate PBMCs. The source of the sample is a study of T-cell memory formation after mild COVID-19 (dated by TCRdb to the early 2020s). Looking at the study overall: TCR sequence clusters from the two donors were found to be largely donor specific. The cohort was made up of two young adult volunteers, one female and one male, who were previously healthy. Longitudinal TCRalpha and TCRbeta repertoire sequencing tracked T-cell clones expanding and contracting after mild COVID-19 in a couple of donors.

Sequencing was carried out with an Illumina NovaSeq 6000. TCRalpha and TCRbeta cDNA libraries were built by 5'RACE with constant-segment primers, adding sample barcodes and unique molecular identifiers. Trizol reagent was used to extract RNA from every sample. Libraries were amplified in two PCR steps, with a second sample barcode and Illumina TruSeq adapters added in the second step. Sequencing of libraries was performed on an Illumina NovaSeq with 2 x 150 bp paired-end reads. The authors processed their data as follows. Reads were demultiplexed and collapsed into UMI-guided consensus sequences with migec v1.2.7. Using mixcr v2.1.11, UMI consensuses were aligned to TRA and TRB V and J templates and then assembled into clonotypes. Expanded or contracted clonotypes were those called significant by both edgeR and NoisET, with noise models trained on biological replicates. For edgeR calls, the thresholds were a false discovery rate-adjusted p below 0.01 and a log2 fold-change of 1. As an exploratory analysis of dynamics, max-normalized trajectories of the 1000 most abundant clonotypes were examined by PCA with hierarchical clustering. The CD4 or CD8 phenotype of responding clones was assigned using the separately sequenced CD4+ and CD8+ repertoires. TCRdb reprocessing: public reads trimmed at Q25 with fastp, clones called with MiXCR, in-frame beta chains kept. Rows merge per CDR3 protein into single entries with the most common DNA and genes. Here the V and J calls rest on TCRdb's processing, not on the authors' analysis. This sample gives more than 400,000 distinct CDR3 sequences in total; 18% of them show up just once. 10% to 15% of the sample rests with the top ten.

The paper as a whole reports these results and caveats: Clones contracting from day 15 to 85 had balanced CD4/CD8 phenotypes, while a second wave expanding from day 15 to 37 was biased towards CD4+. SARS-CoV-2 specificity of the second-wave clones peaking on day 37 was not confirmed. The study included only a couple of mild cases, and larger cohorts that include severe cases with pre-infection samples were judged to be necessary. Some responding clones were found in pre-infection memory, which suggests that pre-existing cross-reactive memory T cells took part in the SARS-CoV-2 response. Contracting CD4+ clones were located mainly in the CM and EM memory subsets, whereas CD8+ clones were found to be enriched in EMRA.

CDR1 and CDR2, looked up from the germline V gene, are LGHNA and YSLEER. From the cysteine through the phenylalanine, the CDR3 covers 16 amino acids. The sequence is cut down to CDR3 DNA, 48 bases in frame from base 1. The V and J ends are trimmed by 1 base and 3 bases, leaving 16 bases between them. Sequencing was carried out using PBMCs or a T cell subset sorted from them (not recorded which). This clonotype originated in an adult woman who had mild COVID-19 (a few samples of this study predate the infection). The sample titles of this study are shuffled in the database, so cell type and time point are left out; the donor was told from shared clones. This sequence uses TRBV4-3 and TRBJ2-7; TRBD2 is perhaps the D gene, given 6 matching bases. Here is the DNA: TGCGCCAGCAGCCAAGCGGTAGGCGGGACCAGCTACGAGCAGTACTTC. Its coded protein is CASSQAVGGTSYEQYF.